The 18 T cell receptor beta chains below all came from one sample that was sequenced in a study of blood T cell repertoires in COVID-19. Sequencing was performed with immunoSEQ multiplex PCR; in TCRdb, only in-frame clones are kept and a portion is missing. The sample includes fewer than 200,000 clones, roughly 88% seen only once; the top ten take approximately 1.1%. Material for sequencing was peripheral blood. The receptors were gathered from a man in his 60s who had recovered from COVID-19.

This chain connects TRBV7-2 to TRBJ2-2, with 10 bases identical to TRBD1. CDR3 length equals 16 residues. Germline CDR1 SGHTA, CDR2 FQGNSA. V was pared by 1 base and J by 5 bases, with 4 bases of the junction left unmatched. CDR3 residues: CASSLDGGQGTGELFF. CDR3 sequence (DNA): TGTGCCAGCAGCTTAGATGGGGGACAGGGGACCGGGGAGCTGTTTTTT.

This clone is a singleton in its sample. V usage is TRBV5-4 and J usage is TRBJ2-3; D possibly corresponds to TRBD2 (7 bases). Between the trimmed V and J ends, which lost 1 base and 3 bases, there was a span of 15 bases. The CDR3 extends over 16 amino acids. CDR1 is SGHNT, CDR2 YYREEE, per germline (reference sequence). The CDR3 loop is CASSLFMGGATDTQYF. CDR3 DNA sequence: TGTGCCAGCAGCTTGTTTATGGGGGGGGCGACAGATACGCAGTATTTT.

The chain combines TRBV11-3 with TRBJ2-7; D possibly corresponds to TRBD1 (5 bases). CDR1 is SGHNT and CDR2 is YENEEA in the germline V gene. Trimming shortened V by 2 bases and J by 6 bases, and 11 bases separated the two germline ends. The CDR3 is 13 residues long. In nucleotides, the CDR3 is TGTGCCAGCAGCTTAAGTCGGCAGGGCGAGCAGTACTTC. Translation gives CASSLSRQGEQYF.

V usage is TRBV10-3 and J usage is TRBJ1-3, with TRBD1 matching over 8 bases. The germline V gene encodes CDR1 ENHRY and CDR2 SYGVKD. The CDR3 is 15 amino acids. Trimming at V came to 6 bases and at J to 0 bases, leaving 4 bases not matched to a gene. CDR3 bases: TGTGCCATCAGGGGGGACAGGAACTCTGGAAACACCATATATTTT. This sequence encodes CAIRGDRNSGNTIYF.

This chain links TRBV4-1 with TRBJ2-1, with TRBD2 identical over 11 bases. The length of the CDR3 is 17 residues. CDR1 and CDR2 from the germline V gene are MGHRA and YSYEKL. The V segment lost 1 base and the J segment 6 bases; nucleotides outside the gene matches: 8. The CDR3 DNA is TGCGCCAGCAGCCAAGTCCCTAGCGGGGGGTTATCCAATGAGCAGTTCTTC. Protein: CASSQVPSGGLSNEQFF.

The chain combines TRBV6-5 with TRBJ2-7; TRBD2 matches 15 bases. J was trimmed by 12 bases and V by 6 bases; bases with no gene match: 9. The V gene's germline CDR1 is MNHEY and CDR2 SVGAGI. The CDR3 has 14 residues. The CDR3 DNA reads TGTGCCAGCAGCTATGGGACTAGCGGGAGGAGATGGTACTTC. Protein: CASSYGTSGRRWYF.

CDR3 amino acids: CATSSLQGKAEAFF. The CDR3 coding sequence is TGTGCCACCAGCAGCCTACAGGGGAAGGCTGAAGCTTTCTTT. This chain uses TRBV15 with TRBJ1-1; 7 bases map to TRBD1. Germline lookup yields CDR1 LNHNV and CDR2 YYDKDF (reference sequence). V dropped 3 bases and J dropped 6; count of bases not matched to a gene: 7. This CDR3 contains 14 residues.

The chain recombines TRBV19 with TRBJ1-5; possible D gene TRBD1, 5 bases. The CDR3 consists of 15 residues. Trimming shortened V by 3 bases and J by 2 bases, and 11 bases separated the two germline ends. The V gene's germline CDR1 is LNHDA and CDR2 SQIVND (reference sequence). In DNA, the CDR3 is TGTGCCAGTAGTATTGGGGGGGTTGGCAATCAGCCCCAGCATTTT. This translates into CASSIGGVGNQPQHF.

This sequence joins TRBV5-8 and TRBJ2-1; no reliable D call. V shed 6 bases and J shed 4 bases, with 20 bases lying between them. The germline V gene encodes CDR1 SGHTS and CDR2 YDEGEE. The CDR3 extends over 16 amino acids. The CDR3 bases are TGTGCCAGCATTGAGTCTATGGTCCTTTATTACAATGAGCAGTTCTTC. Protein sequence: CASIESMVLYYNEQFF.

The V call is TRBV27, the J call TRBJ1-5, with a tentative D call TRBD1 (6 bases). This CDR3 is built from 15 residues. Looked up from germline, CDR1 is MNHEY and CDR2 is SMNVEV (reference sequence). Trimming pared 6 bases from V and 3 bases from J, leaving 15 bases between. The CDR3 here is CASRDSGTINQPQHF. CDR3 in DNA: TGTGCCAGCAGAGACTCTGGGACAATCAATCAGCCCCAGCATTTT.

V gene TRBV7-6 combines with J gene TRBJ2-5; D not resolved. CDR1 is SGHVS and CDR2 is FNYEAQ in the germline V gene. The V end lost 3 bases, the J end lost 1 base, and 9 bases lay between the germline ends. The CDR3 spans 14 residues. The CDR3 is CASSFGLFQETQYF. In DNA, the CDR3 is TGTGCCAGCAGCTTTGGGCTCTTCCAAGAGACCCAGTACTTC.

This clone showed up just once. The V call is TRBV7-3, the J call TRBJ2-3; no clear D gene. The CDR3 has 15 residues. Germline V gives CDR1 SGHTA, CDR2 FQGTGA. The germline V and J ends were trimmed by 2 bases and 1 base, with 10 bases remaining between them. This chain's CDR3 is CASSLSISRTDTQYF. The CDR3 DNA reads as TGTGCCAGCAGCTTATCGATAAGCCGCACAGATACGCAGTATTTT.

This clone was found once. V gene TRBV19 combines with J gene TRBJ2-3, with D perhaps TRBD2 (5 bases). This CDR3 has 13 residues. V was pared by 9 bases and J by 3 bases, with 13 bases between. The germline V gene has CDR1 LNHDA and CDR2 SQIVND (reference sequence). The DNA for the CDR3 is TGTGCCAGGCAACTAGGAGGAACAGATACGCAGTATTTT. It encodes CARQLGGTDTQYF. The full variable domain, completed using reference TRBV19 and TRBJ2-3, is DGGITQSPKYLFRKEGQNVTLSCEQNLNHDAMYWYRQDPGQGLRLIYYSQIVNDFQKGDIAEGYSVSREKKESFPLTVTSAQKNPTAFYLCARQLGGTDTQYFGPGTRLTVL.

V usage is TRBV29-1 and J usage is TRBJ2-3, with 14 bases lining up with TRBD2. The CDR3 spans 15 residues. Germline trimming cut 7 bases from V and 2 bases from J; bases unmatched to any gene: 5. The germline CDR1 and CDR2 sequences are SQVTM and ANQGSEA. CDR3 DNA: TGCAGCGGTGGACTAGCGGGGGGACTCACAGATACGCAGTATTTT. Translation: CSGGLAGGLTDTQYF.

The gene calls are TRBV7-2 and TRBJ2-2; D unresolved. Per germline, CDR1 SGHTA and CDR2 FQGNSA. CDR3 length: 12 residues. V dropped 3 bases and J dropped 6 bases, with 5 bases sitting between them. The CDR3: CASSFIAGELFF. CDR3 nucleotide sequence: TGTGCCAGCAGCTTCATAGCCGGGGAGCTGTTTTTT.

The chain combines TRBV7-2 with TRBJ2-7; 8 nucleotides align to TRBD1. Germline V gene data show CDR1 as SGHTA and CDR2 as FQGNSA. The CDR3 is 15 residues long. V shed 5 bases, J shed 2 bases, and the junction held 8 bases outside the gene matches. CDR3 region: CASSLGQGATYEQYF. In nucleotides, the CDR3 is TGTGCCAGCAGCCTGGGCCAGGGGGCAACCTACGAGCAGTACTTC.

This clone was detected once. The chain uses TRBV7-8 and TRBJ1-5; TRBD1 matches 8 bases. The ends lost 5 bases at V and 3 bases at J; junction bases unmatched: 3. The CDR3 sequence is 14 residues long. CDR1 is SGHVS, CDR2 FQNEAQ, per germline. The CDR3 DNA follows: TGTGCCAGCAGCCCAGGGGGCCACAATCAGCCCCAGCATTTT. It specifies CASSPGGHNQPQHF.

The chain employs TRBV7-3 and TRBJ1-1; 10 nucleotides line up with TRBD1. Germline CDR1 SGHTA, CDR2 FQGTGA. V was pared by 5 bases and J by 8 bases, with 5 bases of the junction left unmatched. The CDR3 runs to 13 residues. The CDR3 region is CASSRRDRGEAFF. Written as DNA, the CDR3 is TGTGCCAGCAGCCGCCGGGACAGGGGAGAAGCTTTCTTT.